This T cell receptor (beta chain) was sequenced in a study of T cell responses to AZD1222 COVID-19 vaccine. CDR3 length: 13 residues. The V and J ends lost 8 bases and 0 bases respectively, with 10 bases between them. Study-wide results and limits: Repertoire samples came only from after the peak T cell response.

About this clone itself: Its antigen is currently unknown.

Method: immunoSEQ multiplex PCR; TCRdb's copy keeps in-frame clones and lacks some. The sample shows roughly 70,000 clones, around 90% of them seen only once. This TCR was recovered from an adult who received the MenACWY meningococcal vaccine as a control. This chain links TRBV12-3 or TRBV12-4 with TRBJ1-1; D call uncertain. The starting material was peripheral blood, obtained 28 days after the second dose of the MenACWY control vaccine. The CDR3 spells CASPDILNTEAFF. CDR3 DNA: TGTGCCAGCCCAGACATATTGAACACTGAAGCTTTCTTT.